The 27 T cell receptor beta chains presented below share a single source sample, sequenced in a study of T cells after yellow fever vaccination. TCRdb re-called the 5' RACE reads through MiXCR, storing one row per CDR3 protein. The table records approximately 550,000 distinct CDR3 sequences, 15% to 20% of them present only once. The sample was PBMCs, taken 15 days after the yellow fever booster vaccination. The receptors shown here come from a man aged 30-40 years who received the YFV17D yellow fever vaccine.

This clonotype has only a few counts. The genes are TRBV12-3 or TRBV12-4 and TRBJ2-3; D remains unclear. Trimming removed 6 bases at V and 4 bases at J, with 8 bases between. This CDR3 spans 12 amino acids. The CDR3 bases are TGTGCCAGCAGCGCTAACGCAGATACGCAGTATTTT. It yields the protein CASSANADTQYF.

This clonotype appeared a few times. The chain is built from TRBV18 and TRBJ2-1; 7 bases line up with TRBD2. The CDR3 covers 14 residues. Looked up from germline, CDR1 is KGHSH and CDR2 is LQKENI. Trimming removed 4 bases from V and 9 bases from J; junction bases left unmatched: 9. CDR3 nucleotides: TGTGCCAGCTCACAGGAGACTAGCTTTGTTGAGCAGTTCTTC. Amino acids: CASSQETSFVEQFF.

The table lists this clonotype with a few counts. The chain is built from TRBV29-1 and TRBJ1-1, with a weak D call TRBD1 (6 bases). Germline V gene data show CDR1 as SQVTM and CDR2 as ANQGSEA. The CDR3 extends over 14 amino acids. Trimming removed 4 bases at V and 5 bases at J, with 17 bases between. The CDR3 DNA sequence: TGCAGCGTTGCCTTGTTGGCAGGGGAAACTGAAGCTTTCTTT. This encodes CSVALLAGETEAFF. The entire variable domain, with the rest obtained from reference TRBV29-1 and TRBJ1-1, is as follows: SAVISQKPSRDICQRGTSLTIQCQVDSQVTMMFWYRQQPGQSLTLIATANQGSEATYESGFVIDKFPISRPNLTFSTLTVSNMSPEDSSIYLCSVALLAGETEAFFGQGTRLTVV.

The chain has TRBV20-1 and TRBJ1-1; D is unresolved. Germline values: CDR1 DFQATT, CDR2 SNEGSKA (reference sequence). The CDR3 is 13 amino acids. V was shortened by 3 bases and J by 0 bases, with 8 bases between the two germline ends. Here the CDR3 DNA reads TGCAGTGCTAGTCGTTCCATGAACACTGAAGCTTTCTTT. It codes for CSASRSMNTEAFF.

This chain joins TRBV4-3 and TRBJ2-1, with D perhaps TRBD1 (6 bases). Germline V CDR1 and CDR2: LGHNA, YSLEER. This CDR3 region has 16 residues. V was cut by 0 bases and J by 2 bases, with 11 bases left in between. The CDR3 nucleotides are TGCGCCAGCAGCCAAGATATCGCAGGGGCCTACAATGAGCAGTTCTTC. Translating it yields CASSQDIAGAYNEQFF.

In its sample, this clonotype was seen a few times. This CDR3 reads CSVAGTSRDNEQFF. The CDR3 DNA sequence: TGCAGCGTGGCCGGGACTAGCAGAGACAATGAGCAGTTCTTC. V usage is TRBV29-1 and J usage is TRBJ2-1, with 9 bases fitting TRBD2. The CDR3 is 14 residues long. V lost 6 bases and J lost 5; bases outside the gene matches: 8. The germline V gene has CDR1 SQVTM and CDR2 ANQGSEA.

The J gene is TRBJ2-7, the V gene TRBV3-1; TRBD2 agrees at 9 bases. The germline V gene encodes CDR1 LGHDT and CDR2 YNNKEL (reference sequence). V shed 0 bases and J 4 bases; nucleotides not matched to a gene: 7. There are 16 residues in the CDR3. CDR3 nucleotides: TGTGCCAGCAGCCAAGATTCAGCTAGCGGGAATTACGAGCAGTACTTC. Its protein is CASSQDSASGNYEQYF.

Here the CDR3 DNA reads TGTGCCAGCATCATATGGACAGGGGTCACTGAAGCTTTCTTT. This codes for CASIIWTGVTEAFF. The V gene is TRBV5-6, the J gene TRBJ1-1; 9 bases align to TRBD1. The V gene's germline CDR1 is SGHDT and CDR2 YYEEEE. This CDR3 contains 14 residues. Germline trimming cut 6 bases from V and 4 bases from J; bases unmatched to any gene: 7.

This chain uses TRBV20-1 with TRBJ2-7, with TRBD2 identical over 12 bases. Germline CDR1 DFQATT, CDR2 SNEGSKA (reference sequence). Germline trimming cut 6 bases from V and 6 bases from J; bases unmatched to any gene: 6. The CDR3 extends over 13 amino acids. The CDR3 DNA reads TGCAGTGCCGGACTAGCGGGGACCTCCGAGCAGTACTTC. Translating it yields CSAGLAGTSEQYF.

CDR3 nucleotide sequence: TGCGCCAGCAGCCATCGCCTAGCGGGAAGTCACGAGCAGTACTTC. Its protein is CASSHRLAGSHEQYF. The chain joins TRBV5-1 to TRBJ2-7, with 9 bases aligning to TRBD2. Looked up from germline, CDR1 is SGHRS and CDR2 is YFSETQ. The CDR3 length is 15 residues. The V segment lost 4 bases and the J segment 5 bases; nucleotides outside the gene matches: 10.

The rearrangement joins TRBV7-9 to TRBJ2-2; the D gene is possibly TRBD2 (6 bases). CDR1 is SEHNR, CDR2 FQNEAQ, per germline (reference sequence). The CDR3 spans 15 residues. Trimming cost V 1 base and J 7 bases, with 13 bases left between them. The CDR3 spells CASSLVGGISGELFF. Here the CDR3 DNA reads TGTGCCAGCAGCTTAGTCGGCGGGATAAGCGGGGAGCTGTTTTTT.

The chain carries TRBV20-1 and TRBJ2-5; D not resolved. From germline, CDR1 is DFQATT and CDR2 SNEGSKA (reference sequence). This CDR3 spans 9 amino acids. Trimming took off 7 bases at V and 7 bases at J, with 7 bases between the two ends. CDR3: CSVGATQYF. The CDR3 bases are TGCAGTGTGGGTGCGACCCAGTACTTC.

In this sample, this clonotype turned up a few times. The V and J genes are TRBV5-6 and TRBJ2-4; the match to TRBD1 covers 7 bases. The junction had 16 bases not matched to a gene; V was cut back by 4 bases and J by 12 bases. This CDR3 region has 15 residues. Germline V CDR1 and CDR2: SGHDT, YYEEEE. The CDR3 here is CASSPNNLGTAYQYF. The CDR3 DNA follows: TGTGCCAGCAGCCCGAATAACCTGGGGACAGCGTATCAGTACTTC.

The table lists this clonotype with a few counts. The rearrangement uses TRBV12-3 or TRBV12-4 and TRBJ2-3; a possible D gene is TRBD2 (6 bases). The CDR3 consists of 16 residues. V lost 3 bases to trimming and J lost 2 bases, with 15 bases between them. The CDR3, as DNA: TGTGCCAGCAGTTTCAGGTCCCGGGACTTCACAGATACGCAGTATTTT. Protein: CASSFRSRDFTDTQYF.

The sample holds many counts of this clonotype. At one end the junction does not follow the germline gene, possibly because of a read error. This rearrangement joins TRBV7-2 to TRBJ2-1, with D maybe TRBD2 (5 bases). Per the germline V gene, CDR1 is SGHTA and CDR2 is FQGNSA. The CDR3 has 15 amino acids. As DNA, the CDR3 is TGCGCCAGCAGCTTGGAAGGGAGCTCCTACAATGAGCAGTTCTTC. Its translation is CASSLEGSSYNEQFF.

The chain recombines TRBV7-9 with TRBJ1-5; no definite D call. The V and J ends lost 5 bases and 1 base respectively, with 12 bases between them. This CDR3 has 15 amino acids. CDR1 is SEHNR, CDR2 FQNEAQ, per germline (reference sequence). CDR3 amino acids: CASSPGESSNQPQHF. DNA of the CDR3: TGTGCCAGCAGCCCCGGGGAATCGAGCAATCAGCCCCAGCATTTT.

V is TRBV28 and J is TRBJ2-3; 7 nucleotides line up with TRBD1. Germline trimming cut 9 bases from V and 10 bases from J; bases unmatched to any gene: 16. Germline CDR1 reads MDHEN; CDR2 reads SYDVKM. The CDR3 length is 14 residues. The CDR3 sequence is CASTPGTAAFSQYF. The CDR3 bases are TGTGCCAGTACCCCTGGGACAGCCGCTTTTTCGCAGTATTTT.

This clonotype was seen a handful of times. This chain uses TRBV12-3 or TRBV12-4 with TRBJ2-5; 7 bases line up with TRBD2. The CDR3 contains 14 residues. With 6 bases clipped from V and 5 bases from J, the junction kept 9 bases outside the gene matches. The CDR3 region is CASSLRLGGETQYF. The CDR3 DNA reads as TGTGCCAGCAGCCTTAGGCTCGGGGGGGAGACCCAGTACTTC.

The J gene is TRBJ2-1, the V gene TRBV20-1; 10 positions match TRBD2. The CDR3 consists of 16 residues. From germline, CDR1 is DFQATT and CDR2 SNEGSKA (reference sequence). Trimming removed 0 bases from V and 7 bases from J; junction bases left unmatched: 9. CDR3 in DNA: TGCAGTGCTAGAGATCTCGGGGGGACTAGCGTTAATGAGCAGTTCTTC. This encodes CSARDLGGTSVNEQFF.

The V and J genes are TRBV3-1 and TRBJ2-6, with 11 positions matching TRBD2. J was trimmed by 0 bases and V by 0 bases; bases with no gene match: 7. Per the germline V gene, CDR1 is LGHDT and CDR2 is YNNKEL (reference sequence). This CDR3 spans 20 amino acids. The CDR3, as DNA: TGTGCCAGCAGCCAAGAAACTGGACTAGCGGGCAACTCTGGGGCCAACGTCCTGACTTTC. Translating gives CASSQETGLAGNSGANVLTF.

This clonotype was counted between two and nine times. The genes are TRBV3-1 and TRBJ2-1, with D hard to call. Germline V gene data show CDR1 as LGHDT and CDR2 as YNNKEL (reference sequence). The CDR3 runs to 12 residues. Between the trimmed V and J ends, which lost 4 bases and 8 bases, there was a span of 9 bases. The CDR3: CASSLNRDEQFF. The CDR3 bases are TGTGCCAGCAGCCTAAATAGGGATGAGCAGTTCTTC.

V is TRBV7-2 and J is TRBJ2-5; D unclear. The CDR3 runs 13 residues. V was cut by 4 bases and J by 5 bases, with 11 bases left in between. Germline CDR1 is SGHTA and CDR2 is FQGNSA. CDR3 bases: TGTGCCAGCAGCTCTAGGTGGACCGAGACCCAGTACTTC. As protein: CASSSRWTETQYF.

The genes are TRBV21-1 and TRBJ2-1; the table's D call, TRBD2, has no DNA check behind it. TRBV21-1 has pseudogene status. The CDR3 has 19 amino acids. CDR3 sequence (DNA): TGTGCCAGCAGCAATATCGGCACAAATACCTATCGGGGACGGTATGAGCAGTTCTTC. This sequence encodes CASSNIGTNTYRGRYEQFF.

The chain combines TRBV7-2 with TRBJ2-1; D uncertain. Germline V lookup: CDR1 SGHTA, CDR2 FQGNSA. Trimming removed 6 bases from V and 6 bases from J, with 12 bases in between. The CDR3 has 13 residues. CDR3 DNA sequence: TGTGCCAGCAGAGGGCTGACAAGCAATGAGCAGTTCTTC. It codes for CASRGLTSNEQFF.

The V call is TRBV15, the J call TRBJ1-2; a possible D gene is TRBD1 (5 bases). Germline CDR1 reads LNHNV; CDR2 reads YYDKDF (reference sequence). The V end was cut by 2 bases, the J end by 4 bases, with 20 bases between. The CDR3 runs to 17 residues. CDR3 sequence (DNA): TGTGCCACCAGCAGATCGGGGGACTTCAGGAACCTCTATGGCTACACCTTC. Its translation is CATSRSGDFRNLYGYTF. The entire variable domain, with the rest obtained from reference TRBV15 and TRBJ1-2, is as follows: DAMVIQNPRYQVTQFGKPVTLSCSQTLNHNVMYWYQQKSSQAPKLLFHYYDKDFNNEADTPDNFQSRRPNTSFCFLDIRSPGLGDTAMYLCATSRSGDFRNLYGYTFGSGTRLTVV.

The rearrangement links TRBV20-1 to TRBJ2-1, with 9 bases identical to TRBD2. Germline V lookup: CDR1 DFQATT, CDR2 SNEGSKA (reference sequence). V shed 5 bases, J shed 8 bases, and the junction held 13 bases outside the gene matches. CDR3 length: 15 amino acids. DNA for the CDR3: TGCAGTGCTCCGACGGGGGCGGGAGGGCAGGATGAGCAGTTCTTC. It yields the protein CSAPTGAGGQDEQFF.

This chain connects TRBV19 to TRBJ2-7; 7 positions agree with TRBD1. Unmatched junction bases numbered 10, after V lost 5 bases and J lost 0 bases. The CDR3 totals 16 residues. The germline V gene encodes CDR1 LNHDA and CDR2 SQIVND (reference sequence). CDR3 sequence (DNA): TGTGCCAGTAGTTTGACCGGGACAGCACCCTCCTACGAGCAGTACTTC. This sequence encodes CASSLTGTAPSYEQYF.